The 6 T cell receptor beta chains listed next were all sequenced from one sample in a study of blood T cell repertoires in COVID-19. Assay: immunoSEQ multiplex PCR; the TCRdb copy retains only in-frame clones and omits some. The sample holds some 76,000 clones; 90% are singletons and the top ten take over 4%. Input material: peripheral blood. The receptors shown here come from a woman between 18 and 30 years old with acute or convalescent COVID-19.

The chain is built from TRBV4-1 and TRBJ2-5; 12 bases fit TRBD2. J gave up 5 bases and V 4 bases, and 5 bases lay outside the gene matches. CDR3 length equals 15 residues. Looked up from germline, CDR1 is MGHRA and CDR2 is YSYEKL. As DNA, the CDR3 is TGCGCCAGCAGCCGGACTAGCGGGATCCGGGAGACCCAGTACTTC. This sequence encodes CASSRTSGIRETQYF.

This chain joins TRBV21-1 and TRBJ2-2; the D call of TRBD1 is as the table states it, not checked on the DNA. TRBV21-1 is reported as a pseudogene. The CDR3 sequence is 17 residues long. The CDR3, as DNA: TGTGCCAGCAGCCCACGGCCGGGACAGGGGGACACCGGGGAGCTGTTTTTT. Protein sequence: CASSPRPGQGDTGELFF.

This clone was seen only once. This chain's CDR3 is CASTIAGREGNQPQHF. CDR3 in DNA: TGTGCCAGCACGATCGCAGGGAGGGAAGGCAATCAGCCCCAGCATTTT. The chain has TRBV21-1 and TRBJ1-5. TRBV21-1 is labeled a pseudogene. The CDR3 length is 16 residues.

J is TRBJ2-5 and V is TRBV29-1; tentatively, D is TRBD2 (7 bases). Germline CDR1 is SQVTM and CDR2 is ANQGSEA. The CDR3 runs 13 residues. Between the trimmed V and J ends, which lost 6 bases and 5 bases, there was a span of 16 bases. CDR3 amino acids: CSVWGGAMETQYF. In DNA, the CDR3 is TGCAGCGTCTGGGGGGGGGCCATGGAGACCCAGTACTTC.

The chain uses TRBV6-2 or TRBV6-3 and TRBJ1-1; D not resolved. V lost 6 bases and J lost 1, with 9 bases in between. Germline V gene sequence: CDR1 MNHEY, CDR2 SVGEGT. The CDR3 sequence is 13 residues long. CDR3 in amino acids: CASSLSRNTEAFF. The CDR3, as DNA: TGTGCCAGCAGCCTAAGTAGGAACACTGAAGCTTTCTTT.

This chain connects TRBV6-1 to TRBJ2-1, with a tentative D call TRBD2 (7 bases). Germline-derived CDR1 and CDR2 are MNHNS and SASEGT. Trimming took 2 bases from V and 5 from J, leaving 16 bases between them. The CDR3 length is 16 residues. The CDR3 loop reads CASSERGGTTNNEQFF. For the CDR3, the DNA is TGTGCCAGCAGTGAAAGGGGGGGGACTACCAACAATGAGCAGTTCTTC.